Shown below are 20 T cell receptor beta chains from a single sample sequenced in a study of T cells after yellow fever vaccination. One entry per CDR3 protein results from TCRdb running MiXCR on the 5' RACE reads. The table records 250,000 to 400,000 distinct CDR3 sequences, roughly 4% of them present only once. The starting material was PBMCs, obtained 5 days after the yellow fever booster vaccination. These receptors were collected from a man between 18 and 35 years old who received the YFV17D yellow fever vaccine.

The chain carries TRBV12-3 or TRBV12-4 and TRBJ2-7; D might be TRBD1 or TRBD2, each matching 5 bases. Deletions cut 5 bases from V and 3 bases from J, with 14 bases between. The CDR3 has 14 amino acids. The CDR3 nucleotides read TGTGCCAGCAGTCCAGAGGGGCCGGGCTACGAGCAGTACTTC. Its protein product is CASSPEGPGYEQYF.

This clonotype has at least ten counts. The rearrangement links TRBV7-9 to TRBJ2-5, with D possibly being TRBD1 (5 bases). The germline V and J ends were trimmed by 3 bases and 2 bases, with 13 bases remaining between them. The CDR3 sequence is 15 residues long. Germline V gene sequence: CDR1 SEHNR, CDR2 FQNEAQ (reference sequence). Here the CDR3 reads CASSFLGQTQETQYF. The CDR3 DNA reads TGTGCCAGCAGCTTTCTGGGGCAGACACAAGAGACCCAGTACTTC.

A few counts support this clonotype. The chain employs TRBV24-1 and TRBJ2-3, with D maybe TRBD1 (5 bases). V lost 0 bases and J 8 bases, leaving 14 bases between the germline ends. The CDR3 is 15 residues long. Germline-derived CDR1 and CDR2 are KGHDR and SFDVKD. CDR3 sequence reads: CATSDLQTGQGTQYF. DNA of the CDR3: TGTGCCACCAGTGATTTGCAAACGGGTCAGGGTACGCAGTATTTT.

This clonotype was seen a few times. The V gene is TRBV29-1, the J gene TRBJ2-3; 7 positions match TRBD1. Trimming at V came to 5 bases and at J to 0 bases, leaving 5 bases not matched to a gene. CDR3 size: 14 residues. Germline values: CDR1 SQVTM, CDR2 ANQGSEA. The CDR3 coding sequence is TGCAGCGTTACTGGACAGGCTAGCACAGATACGCAGTATTTT. Translated, it gives CSVTGQASTDTQYF.

The V call is TRBV3-1, the J call TRBJ2-4; 7 bases align to TRBD1. Trimming cost V 2 bases and J 4 bases; bases outside gene matches: 8. This CDR3 has 16 residues. Germline CDR1 and CDR2: LGHDT and YNNKEL (reference sequence). This CDR3 is CASSQRALDRKNIQYF. CDR3 in DNA: TGTGCCAGCAGCCAACGGGCATTGGACAGGAAAAACATTCAGTACTTC.

This clonotype occurred a few times. The chain recombines TRBV25-1 with TRBJ2-7, with TRBD2 identical over 7 bases. CDR3 length equals 17 residues. The V segment lost 3 bases and the J segment 4 bases; nucleotides outside the gene matches: 15. Germline CDR1 is MGHDK and CDR2 is SYGVNS. CDR3 in amino acids: CASSDREAAGLMYEQYF. The CDR3 DNA reads TGTGCCAGCAGTGACCGGGAGGCGGCGGGCCTTATGTACGAGCAGTACTTC.

This clonotype was found many times. The genes are TRBV6-1 and TRBJ2-7, with TRBD1 matching over 10 bases. Germline V CDR1 and CDR2: MNHNS, SASEGT. The junction had 3 bases not matched to a gene; V was cut back by 4 bases and J by 3 bases. The CDR3 runs to 14 residues. The CDR3 sequence: CASSARTGGYEQYF. The CDR3 bases are TGTGCCAGCAGTGCCCGGACAGGGGGCTACGAGCAGTACTTC.

The chain carries TRBV29-1 and TRBJ1-1; D gene uncertain. V dropped 0 bases and J dropped 0 bases, with 14 bases sitting between them. Germline V CDR1 and CDR2: SQVTM, ANQGSEA. The CDR3 totals 16 residues. Here the CDR3 reads CSVEDMRRYMNTEAFF. DNA of the CDR3: TGCAGCGTTGAAGATATGAGGAGATACATGAACACTGAAGCTTTCTTT.

CDR3 amino acids: CASSPLAAYGYTF. CDR3 nucleotides: TGTGCCAGCAGCCCGTTGGCAGCTTATGGCTACACCTTC. This chain links TRBV9 with TRBJ1-2; D unclear. V lost 4 bases to trimming and J lost 5 bases, with 12 bases between them. This CDR3 comprises 13 residues. Germline values: CDR1 SGDLS, CDR2 YYNGEE.

CDR3 nucleotide sequence: TGTGCCAGCAGTGACAGGGGCAGGGATACGCAGTATTTT. Encoded protein: CASSDRGRDTQYF. The chain employs TRBV2 and TRBJ2-3; D perhaps matches TRBD1 (6 bases). V gave up 3 bases and J gave up 6 bases, with 10 bases separating them. The germline gives CDR1 SNHLY, CDR2 FYNNEI. CDR3 size: 13 residues.

The chain couples TRBV28 to TRBJ1-6; D uncertain. Germline CDR1 MDHEN, CDR2 SYDVKM. The CDR3 length is 15 residues. The germline V and J ends were trimmed by 5 bases and 6 bases, with 14 bases remaining between them. CDR3 sequence reads: CASSPLSGFNSPLHF. CDR3 sequence (DNA): TGTGCCAGCAGTCCCCTGTCGGGTTTTAATTCACCCCTCCACTTT.

The V call is TRBV20-1, the J call TRBJ2-1, with 7 bases lining up with TRBD2. V trimming: 7 bases; J trimming: 0 bases; junction bases outside the gene matches: 6. Germline assignment: CDR1 DFQATT and CDR2 SNEGSKA (reference sequence). CDR3 length: 14 residues. The CDR3 bases are TGCAGTGTCAGACGCGGGGGCTCCTACAATGAGCAGTTCTTC. It encodes CSVRRGGSYNEQFF.

This clonotype was recorded only once. The chain uses TRBV6-2 or TRBV6-3 and TRBJ2-7; D not certain. From germline, CDR1 is MNHEY and CDR2 SVGEGT. The length of the CDR3 is 14 residues. V lost 0 bases and J lost 2, with 8 bases in between. The DNA of the CDR3 is TGTGCCAGCAGTTACTCGGCCGGAACCTACGAGCAGTACTTC. Its protein is CASSYSAGTYEQYF.

The gene calls are TRBV3-1 and TRBJ2-5; TRBD2 agrees at 10 bases. Per germline, CDR1 LGHDT and CDR2 YNNKEL (reference sequence). With 10 bases clipped from V and 5 bases from J, the junction kept 7 bases outside the gene matches. The CDR3 sequence is 13 residues long. The CDR3 loop is CATSGGWGETQYF. The CDR3 DNA reads TGTGCCACTAGCGGGGGCTGGGGGGAGACCCAGTACTTC.

The chain is built from TRBV28 and TRBJ2-3, with D perhaps matching TRBD1 (6 bases). The germline V and J ends were trimmed by 3 bases and 1 base, with 14 bases remaining between them. This CDR3 region has 16 residues. CDR1 and CDR2 from the germline V gene are MDHEN and SYDVKM. This CDR3 reads CASSLPPGVGTDTQYF. The CDR3 DNA follows: TGTGCCAGCAGTTTGCCCCCAGGGGTGGGCACAGATACGCAGTATTTT.

This clonotype showed up many times. The chain is built from TRBV5-6 and TRBJ2-3, with no clear D. Germline assignment: CDR1 SGHDT and CDR2 YYEEEE. CDR3 length: 12 amino acids. The V and J ends lost 0 bases and 5 bases respectively, with 4 bases between them. The CDR3 is CASSLGLDTQYF. The CDR3 coding sequence is TGTGCCAGCAGCTTGGGTCTAGATACGCAGTATTTT.

The chain recombines TRBV12-3 or TRBV12-4 with TRBJ1-1, with 8 bases that match TRBD1. The CDR3 is 14 amino acids. With V trimmed by 6 bases and J by 1 base, 4 bases remained unmatched. CDR3 coding DNA: TGTGCCAGCAGAATGGGACAGGAGAACACTGAAGCTTTCTTT. Its translation is CASRMGQENTEAFF.

The chain is built from TRBV20-1 and TRBJ2-1; tentative D call: TRBD2 (5 bases). V dropped 5 bases and J dropped 6 bases, with 20 bases sitting between them. There are 15 residues in the CDR3. CDR1 DFQATT and CDR2 SNEGSKA come from the germline V gene (reference sequence). CDR3 DNA: TGCAGTGCTGTGGGTCTGCGTTACAGCGGCAATGAGCAGTTCTTC. Translated: CSAVGLRYSGNEQFF.

In this sample, this clonotype turned up many times. The chain carries TRBV29-1 and TRBJ1-1; D is uncertain. V lost 5 bases and J 2 bases, leaving 9 bases between the germline ends. The CDR3 runs 12 residues. Looked up from germline, CDR1 is SQVTM and CDR2 is ANQGSEA. The chain's CDR3 is CSVKHSNTEAFF. CDR3 nucleotides: TGCAGCGTTAAGCACAGTAACACTGAAGCTTTCTTT.

V and J are TRBV5-4 and TRBJ2-7; the match to TRBD1 covers 8 bases. Germline trimming cut 4 bases from V and 5 bases from J; bases unmatched to any gene: 5. Per germline, CDR1 SGHNT and CDR2 YYREEE (reference sequence). This CDR3 is 13 amino acids long. The DNA of the CDR3 is TGTGCCAGCAGCGGACAGGGAGTTCACGAGCAGTACGTC. Protein sequence: CASSGQGVHEQYV.